These T cell receptor beta chains were read from a single sample in a study of shared clonotypes between healthy human individuals. Only in-frame clones appear in the TCRdb table, and some are missing; sequencing was by immunoSEQ multiplex PCR. The sample has hundreds of thousands of clones; about 96% are singletons. The sample taken for sequencing was naive CD4+ T cells sorted from blood. The source of these receptors is a woman in her 30s in good health. The CDR3 runs from the conserved cysteine through the conserved F or W. Fields, in order: V gene, J gene, D gene, clone size, CDR3 protein, CDR3 DNA. D genes are given only for firm matches. A clone size is listed for some rows: how often the clone was seen (once, few, many), or a class if it is expanded.

V: TRBV7-6
J: TRBJ1-2
D: TRBD1
size: -
CDR3: CASSWSRDRANYGYTF
DNA: TGTGCCAGCAGCTGGTCCCGGGACAGGGCTAACTATGGCTACACCTTC

V: TRBV29-1
J: TRBJ2-7
D: TRBD1
size: -
CDR3: CSARPTGAGHEQYF
DNA: TGCAGCGCCCGCCCGACAGGGGCGGGCCACGAGCAGTACTTC

V: TRBV6-6
J: TRBJ1-1
D: -
size: -
CDR3: CASSYGAGQSEAFF
DNA: TGTGCCAGCAGTTACGGGGCAGGGCAAAGTGAAGCTTTCTTT

V: TRBV10-3
J: TRBJ2-7
D: TRBD1
size: -
CDR3: CAISEPPQGRRSEQYF
DNA: TGTGCCATCAGTGAACCCCCACAGGGGCGGAGATCCGAGCAGTACTTC

V: TRBV28
J: TRBJ2-1
D: -
size: -
CDR3: CASSLGLALEQFF
DNA: TGTGCCAGCAGTTTAGGGCTAGCTCTTGAGCAGTTCTTC

V: TRBV30
J: TRBJ2-3
D: TRBD1
size: -
CDR3: CAWSVQGGTDTQYF
DNA: TGTGCCTGGAGTGTACAGGGGGGCACAGATACGCAGTATTTT

V: TRBV28
J: TRBJ2-7
D: TRBD1
size: -
CDR3: CASTQGAPYEQYF
DNA: TGTGCCAGCACTCAGGGGGCCCCCTACGAGCAGTACTTC

V: TRBV18
J: TRBJ2-7
D: -
size: -
CDR3: CASSPGRDGYEQYF
DNA: TGTGCCAGCTCACCTGGTCGGGACGGCTACGAGCAGTACTTC

V: TRBV23-1
J: TRBJ2-1
D: -
size: -
CDR3: CASSQIDNEQFF
DNA: TGCGCCAGCAGTCAAATCGACAATGAGCAGTTCTTC

V: TRBV7-9
J: TRBJ1-2
D: -
size: -
CDR3: CASSPTGNYGYTF
DNA: TGTGCCAGCAGCCCCACAGGGAACTATGGCTACACCTTC

V: TRBV6-1
J: TRBJ1-4
D: -
size: once
CDR3: CASSEGRILLFF
DNA: TGTGCCAGCAGTGAAGGACGGATTTTGCTGTTTTTT

V: TRBV15
J: TRBJ2-1
D: -
size: -
CDR3: CATSRDRGSSYNEQFF
DNA: TGTGCCACCAGCAGAGATCGAGGGAGTTCCTACAATGAGCAGTTCTTC

V: TRBV29-1
J: TRBJ2-5
D: TRBD2
size: -
CDR3: CSVEGRAGEETQYF
DNA: TGCAGCGTTGAAGGAAGAGCGGGAGAGGAGACCCAGTACTTC

V: TRBV6-6
J: TRBJ2-7
D: -
size: -
CDR3: CASSPDSTRHEQYF
DNA: TGTGCCAGCAGTCCGGACTCCACCCGCCACGAGCAGTACTTC

V: TRBV18
J: TRBJ2-2
D: -
size: -
CDR3: CASSRTNTGELFF
DNA: TGTGCCAGCTCAAGGACTAACACCGGGGAGCTGTTTTTT

V: TRBV7-9
J: TRBJ2-5
D: -
size: -
CDR3: CASSLSGAWETQYF
DNA: TGTGCCAGCAGCTTATCGGGGGCCTGGGAGACCCAGTACTTC

V: TRBV25-1
J: TRBJ2-7
D: -
size: -
CDR3: CASTQGYEQYF
DNA: TGTGCCAGTACACAGGGATACGAGCAGTACTTC

V: TRBV5-1
J: TRBJ1-2
D: -
size: -
CDR3: CASSVDGYGYTF
DNA: TGCGCCAGCAGCGTGGACGGCTATGGCTACACCTTC

V: TRBV30
J: TRBJ2-7
D: TRBD2
size: -
CDR3: CAWSGTSGSYEQYF
DNA: TGTGCCTGGAGTGGGACTAGCGGGAGTTACGAGCAGTACTTC

V: TRBV28
J: TRBJ2-1
D: TRBD2
size: -
CDR3: CASRSPAGGPGNEQFF
DNA: TGTGCCAGCAGATCCCCAGCGGGAGGGCCAGGGAATGAGCAGTTCTTC

V: TRBV18
J: TRBJ1-1
D: -
size: few
CDR3: CASSPSPNTEAFF
DNA: TGTGCCAGCTCACCATCACCGAACACTGAAGCTTTCTTT

V: TRBV4-1
J: TRBJ1-5
D: -
size: -
CDR3: CASSQGLAGGANQPQHF
DNA: TGCGCCAGCAGCCAAGGCCTCGCAGGAGGGGCTAATCAGCCCCAGCATTTT

V: TRBV29-1
J: TRBJ2-3
D: TRBD1
size: -
CDR3: CSVEPDRFPDTQYF
DNA: TGCAGCGTTGAGCCGGACAGGTTCCCAGATACGCAGTATTTT

V: TRBV28
J: TRBJ2-7
D: TRBD1
size: -
CDR3: CASRPQGWSYEQYF
DNA: TGTGCCAGCAGACCACAGGGGTGGTCCTACGAGCAGTACTTC

V: TRBV18
J: TRBJ2-5
D: -
size: -
CDR3: CASSPGGAQETQYF
DNA: TGTGCCAGCTCACCAGGGGGGGCACAAGAGACCCAGTACTTC

V: TRBV6-5
J: TRBJ2-4
D: -
size: -
CDR3: CASSYSDPRRNIQYF
DNA: TGTGCCAGCAGTTACTCGGACCCGCGAAGAAACATTCAGTACTTC

V: TRBV15
J: TRBJ2-3
D: TRBD1
size: -
CDR3: CATSRSDRGLADTQYF
DNA: TGTGCCACCAGCAGAAGCGACAGGGGGTTGGCAGATACGCAGTATTTT

V: TRBV7-8
J: TRBJ2-4
D: -
size: -
CDR3: CASSLEWGKLAKNIQYF
DNA: TGTGCCAGCAGCTTAGAGTGGGGGAAGTTAGCCAAAAACATTCAGTACTTC

V: TRBV18
J: TRBJ1-1
D: -
size: -
CDR3: CASSPRSGGTEAFF
DNA: TGTGCCAGCTCACCTCGGAGCGGTGGCACTGAAGCTTTCTTT

V: TRBV27
J: TRBJ2-5
D: -
size: -
CDR3: CASSLGETQYF
DNA: TGTGCCAGCAGTTTGGGAGAGACCCAGTACTTC

V: TRBV27
J: TRBJ2-2
D: TRBD1
size: -
CDR3: CASRDQGAVGTGELFF
DNA: TGTGCCAGCAGAGATCAGGGGGCCGTGGGCACCGGGGAGCTGTTTTTT

V: TRBV7-8
J: TRBJ2-2
D: TRBD2
size: -
CDR3: CASSLVAGGPGELFF
DNA: TGTGCCAGCAGCTTAGTAGCGGGAGGTCCCGGGGAGCTGTTTTTT

V: TRBV7-8
J: TRBJ2-1
D: -
size: -
CDR3: CASSLLSSPRIHDEQFF
DNA: TGTGCCAGCAGCTTATTGTCTTCCCCTAGAATACATGATGAGCAGTTCTTC

V: TRBV6-1
J: TRBJ1-1
D: -
size: -
CDR3: CASPLAGGVTEAFF
DNA: TGTGCCAGCCCTTTGGCGGGAGGTGTGACTGAAGCTTTCTTT

V: TRBV28
J: TRBJ1-2
D: -
size: few
CDR3: CATDTYYGYTF
DNA: TGTGCCACCGACACTTACTATGGCTACACCTTC